This T cell receptor beta chain was sequenced for a study of cytomegalovirus exposure and HLA in healthy donors. A single count supports this clone. Its target is not known. PCR used 60 Vbeta primers and 13 Jbeta primers. Clones were sequenced by immunoSEQ multiplex PCR, and TCRdb holds only the in-frame ones, with some missing. This sample carries around 150,000 clones, around two thirds of them seen once, and the ten largest clones take approximately 2.5%. Study-level results: Whilst most TCR sequences proved rare, a subset of public TCRs occurred across many donors. The authors reported that TCR beta sequences could predict HLA-A and HLA-B alleles. These predictions were accurate for most subjects in the first cohort.

The sequenced sample was PBMCs. The TCR originated in a woman in her 40s in good health and CMV-seronegative.

CDR3 sequence: CATSRIAGMNTEAFF. CDR3 nucleotides: TGTGCCACCAGCAGAATTGCAGGTATGAACACTGAAGCTTTCTTT. V and J are TRBV15 and TRBJ1-1; D ambiguous. V lost 2 bases to trimming and J lost 0 bases, with 10 bases between them. This CDR3 is built from 15 residues. CDR1 LNHNV and CDR2 YYDKDF come from the germline V gene (reference sequence).